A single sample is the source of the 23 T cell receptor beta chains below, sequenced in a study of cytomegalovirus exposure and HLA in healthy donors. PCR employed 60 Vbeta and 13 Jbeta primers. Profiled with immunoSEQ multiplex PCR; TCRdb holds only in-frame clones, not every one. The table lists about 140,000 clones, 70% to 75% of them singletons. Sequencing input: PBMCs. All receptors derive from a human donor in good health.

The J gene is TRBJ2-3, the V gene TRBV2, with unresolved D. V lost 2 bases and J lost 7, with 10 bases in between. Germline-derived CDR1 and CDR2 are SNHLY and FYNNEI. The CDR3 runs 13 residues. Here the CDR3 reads CASSEYMENTQYF. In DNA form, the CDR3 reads TGTGCCAGCAGTGAATATATGGAGAATACGCAGTATTTT.

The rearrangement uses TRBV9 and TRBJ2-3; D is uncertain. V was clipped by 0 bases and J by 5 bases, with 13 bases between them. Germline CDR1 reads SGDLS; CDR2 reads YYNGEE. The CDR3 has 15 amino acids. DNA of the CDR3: TGTGCCAGCAGCGTAGGTGGAGCCGGTGGAGATACGCAGTATTTT. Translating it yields CASSVGGAGGDTQYF.

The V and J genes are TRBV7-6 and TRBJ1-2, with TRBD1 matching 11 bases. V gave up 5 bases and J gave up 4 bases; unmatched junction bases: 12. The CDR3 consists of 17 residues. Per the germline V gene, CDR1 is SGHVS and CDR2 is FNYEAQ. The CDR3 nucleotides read TGTGCCAGCAGCCGAAAATCCGGGACAGGGGGTAGCTATGGCTACACCTTC. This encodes CASSRKSGTGGSYGYTF.

This chain's CDR3 is CASSPLGLAGKQFF. CDR3 nucleotide sequence: TGCGCCAGCAGCCCTCTGGGGCTAGCGGGGAAGCAGTTCTTC. V and J are TRBV4-1 and TRBJ2-1; 9 bases agree with TRBD2. The CDR3 extends over 14 amino acids. Trimming took 4 bases from V and 11 from J; bases not matched to a gene: 9. Per germline, CDR1 MGHRA and CDR2 YSYEKL.

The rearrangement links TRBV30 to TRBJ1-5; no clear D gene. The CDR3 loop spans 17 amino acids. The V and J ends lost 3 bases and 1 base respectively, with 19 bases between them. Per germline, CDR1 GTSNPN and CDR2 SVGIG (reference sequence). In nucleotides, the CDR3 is TGTGCCTGGAGCGAGGGATTCGGGCACTCAAGCAATCAGCCCCAGCATTTT. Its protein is CAWSEGFGHSSNQPQHF.

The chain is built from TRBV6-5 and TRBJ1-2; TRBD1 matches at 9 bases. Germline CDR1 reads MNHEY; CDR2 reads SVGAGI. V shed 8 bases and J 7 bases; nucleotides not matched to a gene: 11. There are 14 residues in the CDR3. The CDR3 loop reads CASGKVQGASGYTF. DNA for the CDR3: TGTGCCAGCGGAAAAGTACAGGGGGCTAGTGGCTACACCTTC.

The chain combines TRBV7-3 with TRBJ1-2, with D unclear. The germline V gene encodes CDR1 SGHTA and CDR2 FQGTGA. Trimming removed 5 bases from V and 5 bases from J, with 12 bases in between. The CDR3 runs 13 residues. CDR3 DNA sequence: TGTGCCAGCAGCATTGCCGCGGGTTATGGCTACACCTTC. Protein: CASSIAAGYGYTF.

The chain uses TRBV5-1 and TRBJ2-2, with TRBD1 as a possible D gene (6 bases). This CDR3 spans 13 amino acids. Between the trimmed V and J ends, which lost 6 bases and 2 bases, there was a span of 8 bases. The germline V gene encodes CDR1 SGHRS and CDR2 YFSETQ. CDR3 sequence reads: CASTGHNTGELFF. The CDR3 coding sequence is TGCGCCAGCACGGGACACAACACCGGGGAGCTGTTTTTT.

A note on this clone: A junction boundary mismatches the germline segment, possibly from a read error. The CDR3 loop is CASSENRGRTYEQHF. The CDR3 nucleotides read TGTGCCAGCAGCGAAAACAGGGGGCGAACCTACGAGCAGCACTTC. The chain is built from TRBV11-2 and TRBJ2-7; 9 bases fit TRBD1. CDR3 length: 15 residues. Looked up from germline, CDR1 is SGHAT and CDR2 is FQNNGV.

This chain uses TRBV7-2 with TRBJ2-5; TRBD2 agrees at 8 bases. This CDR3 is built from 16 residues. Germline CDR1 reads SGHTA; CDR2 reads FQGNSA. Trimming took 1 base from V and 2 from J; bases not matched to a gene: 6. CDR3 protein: CASSLGAGEPQETQYF. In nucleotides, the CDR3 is TGTGCCAGCAGCTTAGGAGCGGGGGAACCACAAGAGACCCAGTACTTC.

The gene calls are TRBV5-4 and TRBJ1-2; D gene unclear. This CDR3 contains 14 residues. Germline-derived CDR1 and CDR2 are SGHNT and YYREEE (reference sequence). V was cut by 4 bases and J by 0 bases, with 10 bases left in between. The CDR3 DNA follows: TGTGCCAGCAGCCGTTCTGACACTAACTATGGCTACACCTTC. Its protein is CASSRSDTNYGYTF.

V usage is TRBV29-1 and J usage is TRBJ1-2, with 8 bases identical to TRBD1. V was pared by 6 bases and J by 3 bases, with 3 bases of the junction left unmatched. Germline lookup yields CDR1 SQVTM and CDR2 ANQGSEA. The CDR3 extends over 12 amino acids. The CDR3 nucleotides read TGCAGCGTAAAGACAGGGGACTATGGCTACACCTTC. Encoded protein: CSVKTGDYGYTF.

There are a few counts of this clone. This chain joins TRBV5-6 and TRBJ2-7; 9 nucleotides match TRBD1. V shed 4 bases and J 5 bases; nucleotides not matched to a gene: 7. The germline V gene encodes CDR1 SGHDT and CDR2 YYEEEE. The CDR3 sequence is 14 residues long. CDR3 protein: CASSMGQGLDEQYF. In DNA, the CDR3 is TGTGCCAGCAGCATGGGACAGGGTCTCGACGAGCAGTACTTC.

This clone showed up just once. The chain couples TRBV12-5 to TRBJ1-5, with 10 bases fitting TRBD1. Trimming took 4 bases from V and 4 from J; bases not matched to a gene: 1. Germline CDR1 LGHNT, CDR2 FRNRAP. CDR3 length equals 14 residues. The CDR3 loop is CASGWDRGNQPQHF. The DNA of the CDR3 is TGTGCTAGTGGTTGGGACAGGGGAAATCAGCCCCAGCATTTT.

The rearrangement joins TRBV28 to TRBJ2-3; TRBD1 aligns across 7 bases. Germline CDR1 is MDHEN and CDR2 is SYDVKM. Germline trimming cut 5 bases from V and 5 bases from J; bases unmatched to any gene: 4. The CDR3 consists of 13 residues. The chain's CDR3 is CASSEGARDTQYF. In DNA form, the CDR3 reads TGTGCCAGCAGTGAGGGGGCAAGAGATACGCAGTATTTT.

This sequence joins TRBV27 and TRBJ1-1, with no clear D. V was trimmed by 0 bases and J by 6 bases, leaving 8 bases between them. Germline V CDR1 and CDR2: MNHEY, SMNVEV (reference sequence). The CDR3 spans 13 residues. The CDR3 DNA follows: TGTGCCAGCAGTTTATCGGGGAGCGCTGAAGCTTTCTTT. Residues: CASSLSGSAEAFF.

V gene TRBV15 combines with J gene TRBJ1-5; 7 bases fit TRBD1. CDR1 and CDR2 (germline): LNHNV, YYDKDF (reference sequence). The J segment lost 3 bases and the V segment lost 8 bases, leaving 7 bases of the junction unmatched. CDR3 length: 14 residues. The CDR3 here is CATGTARPNQPQHF. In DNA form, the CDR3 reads TGTGCCACCGGGACAGCTAGACCCAATCAGCCCCAGCATTTT.

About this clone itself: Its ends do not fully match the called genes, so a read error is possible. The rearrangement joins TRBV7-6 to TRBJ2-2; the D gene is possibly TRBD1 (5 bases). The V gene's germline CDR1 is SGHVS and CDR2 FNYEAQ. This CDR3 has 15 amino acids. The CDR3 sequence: CASSLDRPNTGELFF. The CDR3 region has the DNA TGTGCCAGCAGCTTAGACAGGCCGAACACTGGGGAGCTGTTTTTT.

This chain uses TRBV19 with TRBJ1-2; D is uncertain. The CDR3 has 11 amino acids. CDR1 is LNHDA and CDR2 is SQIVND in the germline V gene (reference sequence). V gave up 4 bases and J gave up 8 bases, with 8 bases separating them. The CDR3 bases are TGTGCCAGTAGTAACAGTCAAGGCTACACCTTC. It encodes CASSNSQGYTF.

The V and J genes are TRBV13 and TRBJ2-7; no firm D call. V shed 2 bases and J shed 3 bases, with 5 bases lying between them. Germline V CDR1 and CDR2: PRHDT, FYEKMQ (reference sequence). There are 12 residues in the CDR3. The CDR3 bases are TGTGCCAGCAGCTTACTCTTCTACGAGCAGTACTTC. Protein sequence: CASSLLFYEQYF.

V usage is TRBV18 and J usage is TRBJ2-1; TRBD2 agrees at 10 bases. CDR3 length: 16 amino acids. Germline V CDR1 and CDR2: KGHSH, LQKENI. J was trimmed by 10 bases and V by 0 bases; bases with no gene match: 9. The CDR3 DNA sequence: TGTGCCAGCTCACCACCGTCTAGCGGGAGCTCGTTGGAGCAGTTCTTC. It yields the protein CASSPPSSGSSLEQFF.

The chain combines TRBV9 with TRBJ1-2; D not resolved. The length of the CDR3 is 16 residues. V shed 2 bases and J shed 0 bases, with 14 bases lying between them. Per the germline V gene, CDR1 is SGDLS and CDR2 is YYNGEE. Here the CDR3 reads CASSVWSGRTNYGYTF. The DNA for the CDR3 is TGTGCCAGCAGCGTCTGGTCTGGCAGAACTAACTATGGCTACACCTTC.

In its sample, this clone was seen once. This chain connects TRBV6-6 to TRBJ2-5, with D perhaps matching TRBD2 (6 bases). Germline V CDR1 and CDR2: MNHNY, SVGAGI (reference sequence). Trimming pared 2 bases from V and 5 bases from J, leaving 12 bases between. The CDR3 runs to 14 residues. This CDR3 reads CASSYLGGLETQYF. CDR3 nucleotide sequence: TGTGCCAGCAGTTACCTTGGGGGGTTGGAGACCCAGTACTTC.